One sample yielded the 20 T cell receptor beta chains listed below, sequenced in a study of molecular identifiers for immune sequencing clone quantification (dated by TCRdb to the late 2010s). The library was made by PCR. Sequenced using a NextSeq 500. Clones were called with MiXCR by TCRdb after fastp trimmed the public reads at Q25, and only in-frame beta chains were retained. Every entry covers one CDR3 protein and lists the most common genes and DNA from its rows. Here the sample has hundreds of thousands of distinct CDR3 sequences; about 25% occur a single time. The top ten clonotypes cover 0.75% to 0.8% of the sample. The specimen sequenced was naive CD8+ T cells from blood, with Jurkat cell RNA spiked in. Read against the paper, the sample's cell subset or site label means: FACS-sorted CD8+CD4-CCR7+CD45RA+ naive T cells. The receptors stem from a human donor in good health. Some libraries in this study had Jurkat cell RNA spiked in.

This clonotype was observed a handful of times. The chain has TRBV7-9 and TRBJ2-7, with D possibly being TRBD1 (6 bases). Germline V gene lookup returns CDR1 SEHNR and CDR2 FQNEAQ (reference sequence). The germline V and J ends were trimmed by 10 bases and 0 bases, with 22 bases remaining between them. CDR3 size: 16 residues. CDR3 protein: CATTPRIRDNSYEQYF. Here the CDR3 DNA reads TGTGCCACCACCCCCAGGATTCGGGACAACTCCTACGAGCAGTACTTC.

The V call is TRBV24-1, the J call TRBJ2-7; a possible D gene is TRBD1 (6 bases). The CDR3 covers 16 residues. V was shortened by 9 bases and J by 6 bases, with 26 bases between the two germline ends. The germline V gene has CDR1 KGHDR and CDR2 SFDVKD. Here the CDR3 reads CATRQARWTKTAEQYF. For the CDR3, the DNA is TGTGCCACCCGACAGGCTCGATGGACAAAGACGGCCGAGCAGTACTTC.

This chain links TRBV28 with TRBJ2-7; D is undetermined. V was cut by 3 bases and J by 2 bases, with 8 bases left in between. Germline V gives CDR1 MDHEN, CDR2 SYDVKM. CDR3 length equals 13 residues. CDR3 residues: CASSFMSPYEQYF. In DNA, the CDR3 is TGTGCCAGCAGTTTCATGTCCCCCTACGAGCAGTACTTC.

This clonotype occurred many times. V usage is TRBV13 and J usage is TRBJ1-5, with TRBD1 matching 7 bases. The CDR3 loop spans 14 amino acids. After removal of 4 bases from V and 4 bases from J, the junction contained 4 bases not matched to a gene. Germline CDR1 is PRHDT and CDR2 is FYEKMQ (reference sequence). The CDR3 spells CASSYGTVNQPQHF. CDR3 coding DNA: TGTGCCAGCAGCTACGGGACAGTTAATCAGCCCCAGCATTTT.

V and J are TRBV9 and TRBJ1-1; D unclear. The CDR3 totals 13 residues. The germline V and J ends were trimmed by 4 bases and 1 base, with 8 bases remaining between them. Germline V CDR1 and CDR2: SGDLS, YYNGEE. CDR3 region: CASSSRQNTEAFF. CDR3 in DNA: TGTGCCAGCAGCTCCCGGCAGAACACTGAAGCTTTCTTT.

The V call is TRBV10-3, the J call TRBJ2-5; TRBD1 might be the D (5 bases). The CDR3 sequence is 14 residues long. Germline V gene sequence: CDR1 ENHRY, CDR2 SYGVKD. Trimming took 4 bases from V and 5 from J, leaving 14 bases between them. CDR3 amino acids: CAISGSGFRETQYF. The CDR3 nucleotides are TGTGCCATCAGTGGGTCAGGGTTTCGCGAGACCCAGTACTTC.

This clonotype showed up many times. V gene TRBV7-9 combines with J gene TRBJ2-5, with D unclear. This CDR3 spans 14 amino acids. Germline CDR1 SEHNR, CDR2 FQNEAQ (reference sequence). Trimming shortened V by 5 bases and J by 10 bases, and 20 bases separated the two germline ends. As DNA, the CDR3 is TGTGCCAGCAGCACACTTACGACCGACGGGTTCCAGTACTTC. It codes for CASSTLTTDGFQYF.

V is TRBV6-2 or TRBV6-3 and J is TRBJ1-4; 7 bases line up with TRBD1. From germline, CDR1 is MNHEY and CDR2 SVGEGT. CDR3 length equals 14 residues. V shed 5 bases, J shed 8 bases, and the junction held 8 bases outside the gene matches. CDR3 nucleotides: TGTGCCAGCAGTCTGGGCAGGGGGAGCGAAAAACTGTTTTTT. It codes for CASSLGRGSEKLFF.

This clonotype has more than one count but fewer than ten. The J gene is TRBJ2-7, the V gene TRBV4-3; 10 nucleotides line up with TRBD1. Losses at the gene ends were 0 bases for V and 1 base for J; bases not matched to a gene: 3. Germline V gene data show CDR1 as LGHNA and CDR2 as YSLEER. The CDR3 is 16 residues long. CDR3 DNA: TGCGCCAGCAGCCAAGATGGGGGACAGGGGTCCTACGAGCAGTACTTC. It specifies CASSQDGGQGSYEQYF.

Regarding this clonotype: Since no conserved phenylalanine or tryptophan closes the CDR3, a read error is the likely cause. The V and J genes are TRBV10-3 and TRBJ2-7; no definite D call. CDR1 is ENHRY, CDR2 SYGVKD, per germline. This CDR3 has 15 residues. V was pared by 3 bases and J by 3 bases, with 15 bases between. CDR3 DNA: TGTGCCATCAGTGAAGTGCTCGGCAGCGACTACGAGCAGTACTGC. This gives the protein CAISEVLGSDYEQYC.

A remark on this clonotype: Just one base apart from a much larger clone, this may be a read error. The CDR3 here is CASHSGPGQLNTEALF. The CDR3 DNA reads as TGTGCCAGCCACTCAGGGCCGGGACAGCTGAACACTGAAGCTCTCTTT. This chain links TRBV25-1 with TRBJ1-1; 7 nucleotides align to TRBD1. This CDR3 is 16 amino acids long. Germline CDR1 reads MGHDK; CDR2 reads SYGVNS.

A word on this clonotype: A much larger clone differs from this one at a single base, so this may be a read error. The CDR3 DNA follows: TGTGCCAGCAGTTTCGACAGAAGAGCAGGAAACATTCAGTACTTC. Its protein product is CASSFDRRAGNIQYF. V gene TRBV12-3 or TRBV12-4 combines with J gene TRBJ2-4, with D possibly TRBD1 on 5 matching bases. V lost 3 bases and J lost 6, with 15 bases in between. The CDR3 runs 15 residues.

Of note for this clonotype: Given a much more abundant clone one base away, this may be a read error. The chain joins TRBV16 to TRBJ1-4, with D possibly matching TRBD1 (6 bases). Germline values: CDR1 KGHSY, CDR2 FQNENV. The CDR3 spans 14 residues. The CDR3 DNA reads as TGTGCCAGCAGCCCTCACCAGGGGACTGAAAAACTGCTTTTT. Protein sequence: CASSPHQGTEKLLF.

The sample holds many counts of this clonotype. The chain is built from TRBV7-9 and TRBJ2-7; D is unclear. Looked up from germline, CDR1 is SEHNR and CDR2 is FQNEAQ (reference sequence). The V gene lost 1 base and the J gene lost 7 bases, with 11 bases spanning the gap. This CDR3 is 13 amino acids long. The CDR3 bases are TGTGCCAGCAGCTTAGGCCCGGCGGCGGAGCAGTACTTC. Translating gives CASSLGPAAEQYF.

This clonotype came up a few times. The chain links TRBV12-3 or TRBV12-4 to TRBJ1-6, with D possibly being TRBD1 (5 bases). V shed 3 bases and J shed 10 bases, with 10 bases lying between them. The CDR3 totals 13 residues. CDR3 loop: CASSLEGPSPLHF. The CDR3 region has the DNA TGTGCCAGCAGTTTGGAGGGGCCCTCACCCCTCCACTTT.

This clonotype was picked up many times. The rearrangement links TRBV5-6 to TRBJ1-5, with TRBD1 as a possible D gene (5 bases). This CDR3 region has 14 residues. Germline values: CDR1 SGHDT, CDR2 YYEEEE. V gave up 4 bases and J gave up 7 bases, with 15 bases separating them. CDR3 in DNA: TGTGCCAGCAGCCCTAACGGGGGGTGGCAGCCCCAGCATTTT. The encoded protein is CASSPNGGWQPQHF.

The sample holds a few counts of this clonotype. The V call is TRBV24-1, the J call TRBJ2-7, with a weak D call TRBD1 (6 bases). The V end was cut by 1 base, the J end by 5 bases, with 8 bases between. The length of the CDR3 is 13 residues. Germline assignment: CDR1 KGHDR and CDR2 SFDVKD. CDR3 sequence: CATSDFGGHEQYF. CDR3 nucleotide sequence: TGTGCCACCAGTGATTTTGGGGGCCACGAGCAGTACTTC.

This clonotype was found a few times. The rearrangement uses TRBV20-1 and TRBJ2-2; D remains ambiguous. The length of the CDR3 is 13 residues. Germline V gene sequence: CDR1 DFQATT, CDR2 SNEGSKA (reference sequence). Trimming took 7 bases from V and 0 from J, leaving 9 bases between them. This chain's CDR3 is CSVRFANTGELFF. CDR3 DNA: TGCAGTGTTCGCTTCGCGAACACCGGGGAGCTGTTTTTT.

V and J are TRBV4-3 and TRBJ1-4, with 7 bases that match TRBD1. Trimming removed 1 base from V and 7 bases from J; junction bases left unmatched: 9. Germline V CDR1 and CDR2: LGHNA, YSLEER. The CDR3 loop spans 16 amino acids. CDR3 in amino acids: CASSQGSSQGGEKLFF. CDR3 DNA sequence: TGCGCCAGCAGCCAAGGGTCTTCGCAGGGGGGTGAAAAACTGTTTTTT.

On this clonotype: The CDR3 does not close with the conserved phenylalanine or tryptophan, likely indicating a read error. This chain uses TRBV12-3 or TRBV12-4 with TRBJ2-3; D not certain. The ends were cut back, 1 base at V and 2 bases at J, with 4 bases in the middle. The CDR3 covers 13 residues. The CDR3 region has the DNA TGTGCCAGCAGTTTAGGGACCACAGATACGCAGTATCTT. Its translation: CASSLGTTDTQYL.